What follows are 23 T cell receptor beta chains derived from one specimen sequenced in a study of T-cell reconstitution after alpha-beta-depleted transplantation in children. Unique molecular identifiers were incorporated into the prepared TCRbeta library. Via MiXCR, TCRdb re-called the PCR reads, giving one row per CDR3 protein. The profile shows a few hundred thousand distinct CDR3 sequences, 25% to 30% of them singletons. Specimen: PBMCs, collected before TCRalphabeta/CD19-depleted stem cell transplant. The source of these receptors is a boy younger than two with Wiskott-Aldrich syndrome, due to receive a stem cell transplant.

The chain has TRBV5-1 and TRBJ2-1, with unresolved D. This CDR3 has 15 amino acids. The V and J ends lost 6 bases and 0 bases respectively, with 13 bases between them. Germline values: CDR1 SGHRS, CDR2 YFSETQ. The CDR3: CASNPSHSSYNEQFF. The CDR3 nucleotides are TGCGCCAGCAACCCTTCACACAGCTCCTACAATGAGCAGTTCTTC.

The chain is built from TRBV5-1 and TRBJ2-5; 8 bases are a match to TRBD1. V shed 3 bases, J shed 5 bases, and the junction held 6 bases outside the gene matches. The CDR3 is 14 amino acids. Germline values: CDR1 SGHRS, CDR2 YFSETQ. CDR3 nucleotides: TGCGCCAGCAGCTCTGGGACAGGCCCTGAGACCCAGTACTTC. This codes for CASSSGTGPETQYF.

DNA for the CDR3: TGCGCCAGCAGCCCCCCTAGCGGGAGTAGAACCGGGGAGCTGTTTTTT. Protein: CASSPPSGSRTGELFF. The chain recombines TRBV5-1 with TRBJ2-2; 10 positions match TRBD2. CDR3 size: 16 residues. Germline CDR1 is SGHRS and CDR2 is YFSETQ. The V segment lost 4 bases and the J segment 5 bases; nucleotides outside the gene matches: 8.

In its sample, this clonotype was seen a few times. J is TRBJ2-2 and V is TRBV29-1, with a tentative D call TRBD1 (5 bases). The CDR3 runs to 14 residues. V lost 4 bases and J lost 0, with 9 bases in between. CDR1 and CDR2 (germline): SQVTM, ANQGSEA. The CDR3 DNA reads TGCAGCGTTGTAAGGGGTCCGAACACCGGGGAGCTGTTTTTT. Translating gives CSVVRGPNTGELFF.

The sample holds a few counts of this clonotype. This chain uses TRBV5-1 with TRBJ2-6; 8 bases fit TRBD1. The trim removed 4 bases at V and 4 bases at J, leaving 4 bases unmatched. The CDR3 runs to 15 residues. Germline values: CDR1 SGHRS, CDR2 YFSETQ. This chain's CDR3 is CASSLRGQGANVLTF. For the CDR3, the DNA is TGCGCCAGCAGCCTCAGGGGGCAGGGGGCCAACGTCCTGACTTTC. The full variable domain, completed using reference TRBV5-1 and TRBJ2-6, is KAGVTQTPRYLIKTRGQQVTLSCSPISGHRSVSWYQQTPGQGLQFLFEYFSETQRNKGNFPGRFSGRQFSNSRSEMNVSTLELGDSALYLCASSLRGQGANVLTFGAGSRLTVL.

This clonotype was observed once. V and J are TRBV4-2 and TRBJ2-3; 8 bases map to TRBD2. Looked up from germline, CDR1 is LGHNA and CDR2 is YNFKEQ. The J segment lost 2 bases and the V segment lost 4 bases, leaving 8 bases of the junction unmatched. The CDR3 runs 16 residues. The CDR3 region is CASSPGFGGVTDTQYF. The CDR3 DNA is TGTGCCAGCAGCCCAGGCTTCGGGGGGGTCACAGATACGCAGTATTTT.

This sequence joins TRBV20-1 and TRBJ1-5; tentatively, D is TRBD1 (5 bases). CDR3 length: 14 residues. In germline, CDR1 is DFQATT, CDR2 SNEGSKA (reference sequence). The ends were cut back, 2 bases at V and 7 bases at J, with 15 bases in the middle. The CDR3 spells CSARSEGLGQPQHF. The CDR3 coding sequence is TGCAGTGCTAGATCTGAGGGGCTAGGACAGCCCCAGCATTTT.

The rearrangement joins TRBV5-1 to TRBJ2-7; 7 bases are shared with TRBD1. Germline V gene sequence: CDR1 SGHRS, CDR2 YFSETQ. After removal of 4 bases from V and 2 bases from J, the junction contained 15 bases not matched to a gene. CDR3 length: 17 amino acids. The CDR3 coding sequence is TGCGCCAGCAGCCCAGCTATCCGGCAGACAGGGCCCTACGAGCAGTACTTC. Protein sequence: CASSPAIRQTGPYEQYF.

J is TRBJ2-7 and V is TRBV2; 10 bases map to TRBD2. The CDR3 length is 13 residues. The germline gives CDR1 SNHLY, CDR2 FYNNEI. Trimming took 7 bases from V and 4 from J; bases not matched to a gene: 4. Here the CDR3 reads CASTLAGAYEQYF. CDR3 DNA: TGTGCCAGCACCCTAGCGGGAGCGTACGAGCAGTACTTC.

The count of this clonotype is one. CDR3 region: CASSESGGQPQHF. The DNA for the CDR3 is TGTGCCAGCAGTGAGTCGGGGGGCCAGCCCCAGCATTTT. The V call is TRBV6-4, the J call TRBJ1-5; D might be TRBD1 (6 bases). Per germline, CDR1 MRHNA and CDR2 SNTAGT. The V and J ends lost 3 bases and 7 bases respectively, with 10 bases between them. This CDR3 region has 13 residues.

This clonotype has a handful of counts. The rearrangement uses TRBV29-1 and TRBJ1-1; D is perhaps TRBD1 (5 bases). The CDR3 is 12 residues long. Deletions cut 7 bases from V and 1 base from J, with 10 bases between. The germline gives CDR1 SQVTM, CDR2 ANQGSEA. This chain's CDR3 is CSGRQTNTEAFF. In DNA form, the CDR3 reads TGCAGCGGACGACAGACGAACACTGAAGCTTTCTTT.

This clonotype has more than one count but fewer than ten. CDR3 in amino acids: CSARELGFSTGELFF. CDR3 nucleotide sequence: TGCAGTGCTAGAGAACTAGGATTTTCGACCGGGGAGCTGTTTTTT. The J gene is TRBJ2-2, the V gene TRBV20-1; D perhaps matches TRBD2 (5 bases). The CDR3 extends over 15 amino acids. The germline V and J ends were trimmed by 0 bases and 5 bases, with 13 bases remaining between them. Looked up from germline, CDR1 is DFQATT and CDR2 is SNEGSKA (reference sequence).

The CDR3 DNA reads as TGTGCCAGCAGCACCCGGCGGGGGGAAGTGGAAAAACTGTTTTTT. Translation: CASSTRRGEVEKLFF. This chain connects TRBV7-2 to TRBJ1-4, with a possible D match to TRBD1 (5 bases). Germline CDR1 SGHTA, CDR2 FQGNSA. CDR3 size: 15 residues. Trimming left V 5 bases short and J 8 bases short, with 18 bases between.

The chain joins TRBV7-6 to TRBJ2-4, with a tentative D call TRBD1 (6 bases). The V gene lost 3 bases and the J gene lost 8 bases, with 23 bases spanning the gap. CDR3 length: 17 amino acids. Germline CDR1 SGHVS, CDR2 FNYEAQ. For the CDR3, the DNA is TGTGCCAGCAGCTTCCTGGGGGCCGGGCCGACGGCCGACATTCAGTACTTC. Protein: CASSFLGAGPTADIQYF.

J is TRBJ2-2 and V is TRBV20-1, with 7 nucleotides matching TRBD2. V trimming: 1 base; J trimming: 7 bases; junction bases outside the gene matches: 15. The CDR3 has 17 residues. The germline V gene encodes CDR1 DFQATT and CDR2 SNEGSKA (reference sequence). As DNA, the CDR3 is TGCAGTGCTAGAGGACAGTTTGGGGGTCCGGGGGGCGGGGAGCTGTTTTTT. It encodes CSARGQFGGPGGGELFF.

This rearrangement joins TRBV5-1 to TRBJ2-3; weak D call: TRBD2 (5 bases). The V gene's germline CDR1 is SGHRS and CDR2 YFSETQ. The CDR3 totals 15 residues. Trimming shortened V by 2 bases and J by 0 bases, and 10 bases separated the two germline ends. The DNA of the CDR3 is TGCGCCAGCAGCTTTAACGGGGTTAGCACAGATACGCAGTATTTT. Protein: CASSFNGVSTDTQYF.

This clonotype came up a few times. The chain recombines TRBV7-8 with TRBJ2-7; D may be TRBD1 (6 bases). V was shortened by 5 bases and J by 4 bases, with 30 bases between the two germline ends. Germline V lookup: CDR1 SGHVS, CDR2 FQNEAQ. The length of the CDR3 is 19 residues. The CDR3: CASSHPGTQLFKGYYEQYF. Here the CDR3 DNA reads TGTGCCAGCAGCCATCCCGGGACACAGCTCTTTAAGGGGTATTACGAGCAGTACTTC.

The CDR3 loop reads CASSQEEGDPSNEQFF. The CDR3 nucleotides are TGTGCCAGCAGCCAAGAGGAGGGGGACCCCAGCAATGAGCAGTTCTTC. The chain is built from TRBV4-2 and TRBJ2-1, with D possibly being TRBD1 or TRBD2 (6 bases each). Germline V lookup: CDR1 LGHNA, CDR2 YNFKEQ. There are 16 residues in the CDR3. V was pared by 0 bases and J by 6 bases, with 15 bases between.

The V and J genes are TRBV24-1 and TRBJ2-1; possibly TRBD1 or TRBD2 for D (6 bases each). Between the trimmed V and J ends, which lost 4 bases and 7 bases, there was a span of 13 bases. Germline V gene lookup returns CDR1 KGHDR and CDR2 SFDVKD. The CDR3 spans 14 residues. The CDR3 region is CATSDGGVRNEQFF. DNA of the CDR3: TGTGCCACCAGTGACGGGGGCGTCCGGAATGAGCAGTTCTTC.

This clonotype has more than one count but fewer than ten. The rearrangement links TRBV18 to TRBJ2-6; 12 bases align to TRBD1. The CDR3 consists of 18 residues. V lost 3 bases, J lost 4 bases, and 7 bases stayed unmatched. Germline values: CDR1 KGHSH, CDR2 LQKENI. The DNA of the CDR3 is TGTGCCAGCTCACCTACGGGACAGGGGGCCGAAGGGGCCAACGTCCTGACTTTC. As protein: CASSPTGQGAEGANVLTF.

The table lists this clonotype with a few counts. The CDR3: CASSLLGQGYEKLFF. The CDR3 nucleotides read TGTGCCAGCAGCTTATTGGGACAGGGTTATGAAAAACTGTTTTTT. V is TRBV13 and J is TRBJ1-4; 9 bases are shared with TRBD1. From germline, CDR1 is PRHDT and CDR2 FYEKMQ (reference sequence). The CDR3 covers 15 residues. Germline trimming cut 2 bases from V and 6 bases from J; bases unmatched to any gene: 4.

This clonotype showed up just a few times. V usage is TRBV5-1 and J usage is TRBJ2-6; TRBD1 matches 7 bases. CDR3 size: 15 residues. Germline CDR1 reads SGHRS; CDR2 reads YFSETQ. Germline trimming cut 4 bases from V and 4 bases from J; bases unmatched to any gene: 5. The CDR3 nucleotides read TGCGCCAGCAGCACAGGGGTTGCCGGGGCCAACGTCCTGACTTTC. Its protein is CASSTGVAGANVLTF.

The V and J genes are TRBV7-2 and TRBJ2-1; 10 nucleotides agree with TRBD2. CDR1 and CDR2 (germline): SGHTA, FQGNSA. J gave up 8 bases and V 0 bases, and 10 bases lay outside the gene matches. The CDR3 consists of 17 residues. This CDR3 is CASSLAFPSGSSDEQFF. The CDR3 DNA reads TGTGCCAGCAGCTTAGCGTTTCCTAGCGGGAGTTCGGATGAGCAGTTCTTC. The whole variable domain, remainder taken from reference TRBV7-2 and TRBJ2-1, is GAGVSQSPSNKVTEKGKDVELRCDPISGHTALYWYRQSLGQGLEFLIYFQGNSAPDKSGLPSDRFSAERTGGSVSTLTIQRTQQEDSAVYLCASSLAFPSGSSDEQFFGPGTRLTVL.